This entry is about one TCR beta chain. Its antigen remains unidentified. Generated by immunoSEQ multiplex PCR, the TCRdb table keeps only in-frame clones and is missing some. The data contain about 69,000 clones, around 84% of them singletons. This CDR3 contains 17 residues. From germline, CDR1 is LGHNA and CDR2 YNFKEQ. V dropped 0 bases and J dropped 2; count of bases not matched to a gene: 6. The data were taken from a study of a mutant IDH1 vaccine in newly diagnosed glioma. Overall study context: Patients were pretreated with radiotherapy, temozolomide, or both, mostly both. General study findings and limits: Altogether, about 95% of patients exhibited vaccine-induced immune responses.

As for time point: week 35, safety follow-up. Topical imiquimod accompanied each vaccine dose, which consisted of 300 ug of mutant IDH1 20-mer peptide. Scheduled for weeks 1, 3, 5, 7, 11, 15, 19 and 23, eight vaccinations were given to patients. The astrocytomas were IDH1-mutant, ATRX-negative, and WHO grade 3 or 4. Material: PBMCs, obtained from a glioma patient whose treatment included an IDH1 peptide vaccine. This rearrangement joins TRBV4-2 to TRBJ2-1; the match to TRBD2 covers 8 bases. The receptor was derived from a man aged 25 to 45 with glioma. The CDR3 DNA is TGTGCCAGCAGCCAAGATTTCCGCGGGAGGCCCTACAATGAGCAGTTCTTC. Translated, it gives CASSQDFRGRPYNEQFF.